The 29 T cell receptor beta chains below come from one sample, sequenced in a study of T cells in narcolepsy. This table comes from immunoSEQ multiplex PCR, and its TCRdb copy is limited to in-frame clones, with some not included. The top ten hold 9.5% to 15% of the sample, which has about 24,000 clones, approximately 62% seen once. Sequences were obtained from memory (CD45RA-) CD4+ T cells from blood. The receptors come from a human donor in good health.

V usage is TRBV5-6 and J usage is TRBJ2-1; D ambiguous. The V end lost 4 bases, the J end lost 6 bases, and 17 bases lay between the germline ends. Germline V gene sequence: CDR1 SGHDT, CDR2 YYEEEE. The CDR3 consists of 15 residues. CDR3 bases: TGTGCCAGCAGCATCACCGACGCTAGATTCAATGAGCAGTTCTTC. This sequence encodes CASSITDARFNEQFF. The entire variable domain, with the rest obtained from reference TRBV5-6 and TRBJ2-1, is as follows: DAGVTQSPTHLIKTRGQQVTLRCSPKSGHDTVSWYQQALGQGPQFIFQYYEEEERQRGNFPDRFSGHQFPNYSSELNVNALLLGDSALYLCASSITDARFNEQFFGPGTRLTVL.

As regards this clone: Possible read error: a much larger clone is one base away. The rearrangement joins TRBV27 to TRBJ2-7, with TRBD1 matching over 8 bases. Losses at the gene ends were 10 bases for V and 2 bases for J; bases not matched to a gene: 10. The CDR3 covers 14 residues. Germline V lookup: CDR1 MNHEY, CDR2 SMNVEV (reference sequence). The CDR3: CAIRPGQVPYEQYF. The CDR3 coding sequence is TGTGCCATCAGGCCGGGACAGGTCCCCTACGAGCAGTACTTC.

The CDR3 spells CASSSRNQAETQYF. CDR3 sequence (DNA): TGCGCCAGCAGCTCTCGGAACCAAGCCGAGACCCAGTACTTC. The V gene is TRBV5-1, the J gene TRBJ2-5; D not certain. The germline V and J ends were trimmed by 3 bases and 5 bases, with 14 bases remaining between them. Germline V gene lookup returns CDR1 SGHRS and CDR2 YFSETQ. The CDR3 totals 14 residues.

The rearrangement joins TRBV7-9 to TRBJ2-7; 7 bases fit TRBD1. The J segment lost 9 bases and the V segment lost 4 bases, leaving 15 bases of the junction unmatched. The CDR3 is 15 residues long. Germline assignment: CDR1 SEHNR and CDR2 FQNEAQ (reference sequence). The chain's CDR3 is CASSSYPRQGPGQYF. In DNA, the CDR3 is TGTGCCAGCAGCTCCTATCCACGACAGGGACCAGGGCAGTACTTC.

V and J are TRBV4-1 and TRBJ2-3, with D tentatively TRBD2 (5 bases). The CDR3 spans 21 residues. V lost 0 bases and J lost 0, with 25 bases in between. CDR1 MGHRA and CDR2 YSYEKL come from the germline V gene. CDR3 region: CASSQDKVRLSDASSTDTQYF. CDR3 nucleotides: TGCGCCAGCAGCCAAGATAAAGTTCGACTATCGGACGCTTCTAGCACAGATACGCAGTATTTT.

This clone was observed a handful of times. V and J are TRBV7-2 and TRBJ2-5; TRBD2 matches at 9 bases. CDR3 length: 14 amino acids. Germline V lookup: CDR1 SGHTA, CDR2 FQGNSA. V lost 5 bases to trimming and J lost 4 bases; unmatched junction nucleotides: 5. The CDR3 DNA sequence: TGTGCCAGCAGCGCGGGGGGGCAGGGAGAGACCCAGTACTTC. Translation gives CASSAGGQGETQYF.

At least ten counts were recorded for this clone. Other DNA variants within this sample encode the same CDR3. The rearrangement links TRBV5-6 to TRBJ2-7, with a weak D call TRBD2 (6 bases). The CDR3 has 14 amino acids. V was shortened by 4 bases and J by 2 bases, with 13 bases between the two germline ends. CDR1 SGHDT and CDR2 YYEEEE come from the germline V gene. CDR3 region: CASSRGGGAYEQYF. The DNA for the CDR3 is TGTGCCAGCAGCCGGGGTGGCGGGGCCTACGAGCAGTACTTC.

Details on this clone: A junction boundary mismatches the germline segment, possibly from a read error. DNA for the CDR3: TGTGCCAGCAGCCCACAGGGTTTCTCCTTC. It specifies CASSPQGFSF. V is TRBV5-8 and J is TRBJ1-2; D may be TRBD1 (6 bases). The CDR3 has 10 residues. Germline V CDR1 and CDR2: SGHTS, YDEGEE.

This clone appeared a single time. V and J are TRBV11-3 and TRBJ2-1; 9 bases match TRBD2. This CDR3 comprises 16 residues. Germline V gene sequence: CDR1 SGHNT, CDR2 YENEEA. V shed 2 bases, J shed 7 bases, and the junction held 9 bases outside the gene matches. The CDR3 here is CASSLWASGAQNEQFF. The CDR3 region has the DNA TGTGCCAGCAGCTTATGGGCTAGCGGGGCTCAGAATGAGCAGTTCTTC.

The chain employs TRBV5-1 and TRBJ1-3; D unresolved. The CDR3 spans 14 residues. The germline V and J ends were trimmed by 5 bases and 3 bases, with 12 bases remaining between them. Germline CDR1 and CDR2: SGHRS and YFSETQ. The CDR3 DNA follows: TGCGCCAGCAGAAGGGAGACCCTTGGAAACACCATATATTTT. Its protein is CASRRETLGNTIYF. Filled out from reference TRBV5-1 and TRBJ1-3, the complete variable domain reads KAGVTQTPRYLIKTRGQQVTLSCSPISGHRSVSWYQQTPGQGLQFLFEYFSETQRNKGNFPGRFSGRQFSNSRSEMNVSTLELGDSALYLCASRRETLGNTIYFGEGSWLTVV.

This chain joins TRBV5-6 and TRBJ1-5; D unresolved. Germline V gene lookup returns CDR1 SGHDT and CDR2 YYEEEE. V shed 4 bases and J shed 5 bases, with 13 bases lying between them. CDR3 length: 14 amino acids. In DNA form, the CDR3 reads TGTGCCAGCAGCCCGGCGGGATATCATCAGCCCCAGCATTTT. This encodes CASSPAGYHQPQHF.

A word on this clone: A read error is possible here, since a much larger clone lies one base away. The V gene is TRBV5-6, the J gene TRBJ1-1; 8 nucleotides match TRBD1. Per the germline V gene, CDR1 is SGHDT and CDR2 is YYEEEE. J lost 3 bases, V lost 3 bases, and 10 bases had no gene match. This CDR3 has 16 amino acids. CDR3: CASSWVGRGRDTEAFF. CDR3 DNA: TGTGCCAGCAGCTGGGTGGGCAGGGGGCGCGACACTGAAGCTTTCTTT.

V and J are TRBV29-1 and TRBJ1-4; no definite D call. From germline, CDR1 is SQVTM and CDR2 ANQGSEA. The length of the CDR3 is 15 residues. V lost 6 bases and J 8 bases, leaving 22 bases between the germline ends. CDR3 in DNA: TGCAGCGTCGCTGTGGGTCAGACCCTGGGGGAAAAACTGTTTTTT. Residues: CSVAVGQTLGEKLFF.

The CDR3 loop is CASRSGAMNTEAFF. CDR3 nucleotides: TGTGCCAGCAGATCGGGGGCAATGAACACTGAAGCTTTCTTT. The chain has TRBV6-5 and TRBJ1-1; TRBD1 is a possible D gene (6 bases). Trimming cost V 6 bases and J 0 bases, with 11 bases left between them. CDR1 and CDR2 from the germline V gene are MNHEY and SVGAGI. The CDR3 runs 14 residues.

The CDR3 nucleotides read TGTGCCATCAGCCCGGACGAGAGGGAAGCTTTCTTT. This gives the protein CAISPDEREAFF. The V call is TRBV10-3, the J call TRBJ1-1; D is uncertain. The ends were cut back, 6 bases at V and 8 bases at J, with 13 bases in the middle. The length of the CDR3 is 12 residues. CDR1 and CDR2 from the germline V gene are ENHRY and SYGVKD.

V usage is TRBV5-6 and J usage is TRBJ2-7, with D perhaps matching TRBD2 (5 bases). CDR1 and CDR2 from the germline V gene are SGHDT and YYEEEE. The length of the CDR3 is 14 residues. The V end lost 2 bases, the J end lost 1 base, and 10 bases lay between the germline ends. The CDR3 protein is CASSFLAQSYEQYF. Here the CDR3 DNA reads TGTGCCAGCAGCTTTTTAGCGCAATCCTACGAGCAGTACTTC.

CDR3 sequence: CASSLNSPLHF. The CDR3 DNA is TGTGCCAGCAGTTTAAATTCACCCCTCCACTTT. V gene TRBV28 combines with J gene TRBJ1-6; no reliable D call. CDR3 size: 11 residues. Germline assignment: CDR1 MDHEN and CDR2 SYDVKM. V lost 2 bases, J lost 7 bases, and 0 bases lay in between.

This chain joins TRBV6-5 and TRBJ2-3; 7 positions agree with TRBD2. Germline V gene sequence: CDR1 MNHEY, CDR2 SVGAGI. After removal of 5 bases from V and 2 bases from J, the junction contained 4 bases not matched to a gene. There are 14 residues in the CDR3. The CDR3 protein is CASSRAGSTDTQYF. The CDR3 DNA reads TGTGCCAGCAGTAGAGCGGGGTCCACAGATACGCAGTATTTT.

This chain uses TRBV6-6 with TRBJ1-6, with no clear D. Per the germline V gene, CDR1 is MNHNY and CDR2 is SVGAGI (reference sequence). CDR3 size: 13 residues. V lost 5 bases and J lost 7, with 9 bases in between. The CDR3, as DNA: TGTGCCAGCAGTGAGGACGGGAATTCACCCCTCCACTTT. Residues: CASSEDGNSPLHF.

The chain is built from TRBV6-1 and TRBJ1-5; no firm D call. With 6 bases removed from V and 3 bases from J, the gap between germline ends came to 6 bases. Germline-derived CDR1 and CDR2 are MNHNS and SASEGT. The length of the CDR3 is 12 residues. In DNA, the CDR3 is TGTGCCAGCAGGTTGACCAATCAGCCCCAGCATTTT. Protein product: CASRLTNQPQHF.

The chain couples TRBV28 to TRBJ1-5; a possible D gene is TRBD1 (5 bases). Trimming pared 3 bases from V and 0 bases from J, leaving 6 bases between. CDR3 size: 14 residues. Germline V lookup: CDR1 MDHEN, CDR2 SYDVKM. The CDR3: CASSLGPSNQPQHF. The DNA of the CDR3 is TGTGCCAGCAGTTTGGGGCCTAGCAATCAGCCCCAGCATTTT.

This clone has a handful of counts. The gene calls are TRBV5-4 and TRBJ1-2; 7 nucleotides align to TRBD1. Germline CDR1 and CDR2: SGHNT and YYREEE (reference sequence). The CDR3 runs to 13 residues. Losses at the gene ends were 4 bases for V and 5 bases for J; bases not matched to a gene: 5. CDR3: CASSVDRSYGYTF. In DNA, the CDR3 is TGTGCCAGCAGCGTGGACAGGTCTTATGGCTACACCTTC.

V is TRBV7-9 and J is TRBJ1-6; 9 nucleotides agree with TRBD1. Germline CDR1 is SEHNR and CDR2 is FQNEAQ (reference sequence). After removal of 5 bases from V and 7 bases from J, the junction contained 6 bases not matched to a gene. The CDR3 has 15 amino acids. CDR3 amino acids: CASSPSDRGNSPLHF. In nucleotides, the CDR3 is TGTGCCAGCAGCCCATCGGACAGGGGCAATTCACCCCTCCACTTT.

The CDR3 bases are TGTGCCTGGAGTATGGCGAACACTGAAGCTTTCTTT. Translation: CAWSMANTEAFF. This chain connects TRBV30 to TRBJ1-1; no clear D gene. CDR1 GTSNPN and CDR2 SVGIG come from the germline V gene (reference sequence). The CDR3 has 12 amino acids. V was shortened by 2 bases and J by 1 base, with 5 bases between the two germline ends.

V is TRBV2 and J is TRBJ1-5, with a tentative D call TRBD1 (6 bases). Trimming stripped 1 base from V and 3 bases from J, with 19 bases between. Germline lookup yields CDR1 SNHLY and CDR2 FYNNEI. CDR3 length equals 18 residues. Here the CDR3 reads CASSEVIFDTGLNQPQHF. The CDR3 bases are TGTGCCAGCAGTGAAGTGATTTTTGATACAGGGCTCAATCAGCCCCAGCATTTT.

J is TRBJ1-4 and V is TRBV12-2; TRBD1 is the table's D call and was not checked against the DNA. TRBV12-2 is classified as a pseudogene. The CDR3 is 14 amino acids. CDR3 sequence reads: CASRPGQCPEKLFF. In DNA form, the CDR3 reads TGTGCAAGTCGCCCGGGACAGTGCCCCGAAAAACTGTTTTTT.

There are a few counts of this clone. The V and J genes are TRBV28 and TRBJ1-5; possible D gene TRBD1, 5 bases. Trimming shortened V by 5 bases and J by 4 bases, and 12 bases separated the two germline ends. Germline V gene sequence: CDR1 MDHEN, CDR2 SYDVKM. The CDR3 has 14 amino acids. CDR3 DNA sequence: TGTGCCAGCAGTGCTCCGGGGGTTAATCAGCCCCAGCATTTT. As protein: CASSAPGVNQPQHF.

The genes are TRBV7-2 and TRBJ2-1; D gene unclear. CDR1 is SGHTA and CDR2 is FQGNSA in the germline V gene. The CDR3 totals 13 residues. The ends were cut back, 7 bases at V and 5 bases at J, with 12 bases in the middle. DNA of the CDR3: TGTGCCAGCACCTTGAGGCTCAACAATGAGCAGTTCTTC. The encoded protein is CASTLRLNNEQFF.

In this sample, this clone turned up a few times. V usage is TRBV6-1 and J usage is TRBJ1-6; no reliable D call. The V end lost 0 bases, the J end lost 4 bases, and 7 bases lay between the germline ends. Germline V lookup: CDR1 MNHNS, CDR2 SASEGT. The CDR3 is 15 amino acids. CDR3 coding DNA: TGTGCCAGCAGTGAAGCGCGGGTTTATAATTCACCCCTCCACTTT. It yields the protein CASSEARVYNSPLHF.